This T cell receptor beta chain is drawn from a study of regulatory T cells in long-lasting Graves disease. Study information: Persistent Graves' disease denoted over 5 years of antithyroid drugs plus positive TSH receptor antibodies. Study-level points and caveats: Limited sample numbers may have lowered accuracy. Persistent disease favored TRBV28, TRBJ1-2 and TRBJ2-5.

Sample time point: persistent/refractory GD, antithyroid drugs over 5 years with positive TRAb. RNA isolated from PBMCs was used to make the TCR library. Per germline, CDR1 KGHDR and CDR2 SFDVKD. The germline V and J ends were trimmed by 3 bases and 4 bases, with 12 bases remaining between them. CDR3 length: 15 residues. The sample holds a few counts of this clonotype. No antigen is known for it. Combining iRepertoire HTBI primers with Arm-PCR of CDR3 regions, the authors built TCR beta libraries. TCRdb passed the multiplex PCR reads through MiXCR, listing each CDR3 protein once. Among hundreds of thousands of distinct CDR3 sequences listed, around 20% were seen once.

This chain uses TRBV24-1 with TRBJ2-1, with D unclear. The receptor was isolated from a female donor with Graves disease. The material was peripheral blood mononuclear cells (PBMCs), obtained when the disease was refractory, from a patient treated with antithyroid drugs. The DNA for the CDR3 is TGTGCCACCAGTGATCCTAGACAAATTTACAATGAGCAGTTCTTC. Translation: CATSDPRQIYNEQFF.